A selection of T cell receptor beta chains follows, all from one sample in a study of post-analysis software for immune sequencing data. TCRdb reanalysed the PCR reads using MiXCR and keeps one entry per CDR3 protein. Of about 760,000 distinct CDR3 sequences in the sample, approximately 30% were seen once. The sequenced sample consisted of blood. The receptors originated from a girl aged 10 to 17 with multiple sclerosis. The CDR3 runs from the conserved cysteine through the conserved F or W. A D gene is named only where the DNA matches it firmly. Not every row has a clone size; where given, it reads once, few, many or a size class.

>few|.|TRBJ1-4|TRBV7-2
CASAHLGVGEKLFF
TGTGCCAGCGCACACTTAGGGGTTGGGGAAAAACTGTTTTTT
>.|.|TRBJ1-1|TRBV20-1
CSARGAAEAFF
TGCAGTGCTAGAGGGGCCGCTGAAGCTTTCTTT
>few|.|TRBJ2-3|TRBV29-1
CSAPGRSNPDTQYF
TGCAGCGCTCCGGGACGCTCAAACCCAGATACGCAGTATTTT
>.|.|TRBJ2-5|TRBV20-1
CSVPARGRQTQYF
TGCAGTGTCCCCGCCAGGGGCCGTCAGACCCAGTACTTC
>.|.|TRBJ1-5|TRBV6-2/TRBV6-3
CASSNPGPRNQPQHF
TGTGCCAGCAGTAATCCCGGGCCGCGGAATCAGCCCCAGCATTTT
>many|.|TRBJ2-1|TRBV6-5
CASSYSGAPDWFMGNEQFF
TGTGCCAGCAGTTACTCCGGAGCCCCCGACTGGTTTATGGGGAATGAGCAGTTCTTC
>.|.|TRBJ2-3|TRBV3-1
CASSQDPRSGDTQYF
TGTGCCAGCAGCCAAGACCCCAGGAGTGGAGATACGCAGTATTTT
>few|.|TRBJ2-1|TRBV29-1
CSVVGAGSYNEQFF
TGCAGCGTTGTCGGGGCAGGCTCCTACAATGAGCAGTTCTTC
>few|TRBD1|TRBJ2-3|TRBV3-1
CASSQETGAFTDTQYF
TGTGCCAGCAGCCAGGAGACAGGGGCCTTCACAGATACGCAGTATTTT
>.|.|TRBJ2-1|TRBV20-1
CSAREPPHVNEQFF
TGCAGTGCTAGAGAACCGCCCCACGTCAATGAGCAGTTCTTC
>few|.|TRBJ2-5|TRBV20-1
CSASVQESEYF
TGCAGTGCTAGTGTCCAGGAGAGCGAGTACTTC
>many|.|TRBJ2-3|TRBV6-4
CASSDFRLADTQYF
TGTGCCAGCAGTGATTTTCGCCTGGCAGATACGCAGTATTTT
>many|.|TRBJ2-5|TRBV9
CASSVGPGTAQETQYF
TGTGCCAGCAGCGTGGGACCGGGTACGGCCCAAGAGACCCAGTACTTC
>.|TRBD2|TRBJ2-5|TRBV6-5
CASSYRATSGRAETQYF
TGTGCCAGCAGTTACAGGGCCACTAGCGGGAGGGCAGAGACCCAGTACTTC
>.|.|TRBJ2-5|TRBV5-1
CASTNPRGAETQYF
TGCGCCAGCACCAACCCCCGGGGGGCTGAGACCCAGTACTTC